The source of this T cell receptor beta chain is a study of cytomegalovirus exposure and HLA in healthy donors. Points from the study as a whole: A few chains tied to CMV proved CMV antigen-specific in vitro. Later analysis found that TCR beta chains associated with HLA were more clonally expanded than other, equally common chains.

Turning to this clone: The antigen is unknown.

Nominally healthy donors were sampled, though unrecorded immune exposures were likely. In the PCR, 60 Vbeta and 13 Jbeta primers were used. In the authors' methods: In a later analysis, the count reached some 75 million unique TCR beta chains, with about 9.9 million shared. Libraries were prepared by immunoSEQ multiplex PCR; TCRdb keeps only in-frame clonotypes and omits some of them. The D gene and trimming were derived from the DNA, and the V and J assignments and clone size from that table. The table records some 160,000 clones, approximately 79% of them present only once. The CDR3 has 12 residues. V was cut by 0 bases and J by 10 bases, with 7 bases left in between. Germline values: CDR1 MGHRA, CDR2 YSYEKL.

This TCR came from a woman aged 40 to 50 in good health and CMV-seronegative. Sequenced sample: PBMCs. The chain combines TRBV4-1 with TRBJ2-1; no reliable D call. Written as DNA, the CDR3 is TGCGCCAGCAGCCAAGAATACACCGAGCAGTTCTTC. Protein: CASSQEYTEQFF.